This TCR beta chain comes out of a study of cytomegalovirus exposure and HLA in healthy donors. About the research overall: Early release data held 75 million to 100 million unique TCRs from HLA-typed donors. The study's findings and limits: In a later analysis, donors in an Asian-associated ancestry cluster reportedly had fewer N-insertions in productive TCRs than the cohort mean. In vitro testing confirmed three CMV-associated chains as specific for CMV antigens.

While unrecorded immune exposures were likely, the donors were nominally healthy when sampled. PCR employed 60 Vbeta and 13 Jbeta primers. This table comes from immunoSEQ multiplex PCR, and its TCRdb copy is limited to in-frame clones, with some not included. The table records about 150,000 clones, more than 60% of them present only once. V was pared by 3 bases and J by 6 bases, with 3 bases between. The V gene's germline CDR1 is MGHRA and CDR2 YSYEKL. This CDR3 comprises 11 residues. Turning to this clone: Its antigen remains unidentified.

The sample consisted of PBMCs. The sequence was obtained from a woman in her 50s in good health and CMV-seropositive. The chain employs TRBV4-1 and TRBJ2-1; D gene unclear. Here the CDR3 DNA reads TGCGCCAGCAGCCACTTCAATGAGCAGTTCTTC. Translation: CASSHFNEQFF.